This passage covers 30 T cell receptor beta chains from one sample sequenced in a study of molecular identifiers for immune sequencing clone quantification. A single record per CDR3 protein comes from TCRdb applying MiXCR to the PCR reads. The sample carries about half a million distinct CDR3 sequences, roughly 26% recorded once. Input material: naive CD8+ T cells from blood, with Jurkat cell RNA spiked in. The subset: FACS-sorted CD8+CD4-CCR7+CD45RA+ naive T cells. These receptors were taken from a human donor in good health. Some libraries in this study had Jurkat cell RNA spiked in.

The chain is built from TRBV28 and TRBJ2-7; a weak D match, TRBD1 (5 bases). Germline values: CDR1 MDHEN, CDR2 SYDVKM. The CDR3 is 14 residues long. With 1 base removed from V and 3 bases from J, the gap between germline ends came to 10 bases. CDR3 amino acids: CASSLFGQGYEQYF. The CDR3 DNA reads as TGTGCCAGCAGTTTATTTGGGCAGGGCTACGAGCAGTACTTC.

This clonotype was seen at least ten times. The V and J genes are TRBV5-1 and TRBJ1-5; D is unresolved. V lost 0 bases, J lost 0 bases, and 7 bases lay in between. CDR1 and CDR2 from the germline V gene are SGHRS and YFSETQ. The CDR3 has 15 amino acids. The CDR3 is CASSLGAGSNQPQHF. CDR3 DNA sequence: TGCGCCAGCAGCTTGGGTGCGGGTAGCAATCAGCCCCAGCATTTT.

The rearrangement uses TRBV11-2 and TRBJ2-5; D tentatively fits TRBD1 or TRBD2 (5 bases each). The CDR3 totals 16 residues. Germline assignment: CDR1 SGHAT and CDR2 FQNNGV. The V and J ends lost 1 base and 11 bases respectively, with 23 bases between them. The CDR3 reads CASSLVVGTSYNEQYF. CDR3 DNA sequence: TGTGCCAGCAGCTTAGTGGTGGGGACCTCCTACAATGAGCAGTACTTC.

Comment on this clonotype: This may arise from a read error, as a much more abundant clone is one base away. This chain links TRBV28 with TRBJ1-1, with a tentative D call TRBD1 (5 bases). The CDR3 spans 13 residues. Germline V gene lookup returns CDR1 MDHEN and CDR2 SYDVKM. The CDR3 spells CASSFKGTTEAIF. The CDR3 DNA follows: TGTGCCAGCAGTTTTAAGGGGACCACTGAAGCTATCTTT.

The rearrangement joins TRBV27 to TRBJ2-7; maybe TRBD1 (5 bases). The CDR3 runs to 12 residues. Per the germline V gene, CDR1 is MNHEY and CDR2 is SMNVEV (reference sequence). Between the trimmed V and J ends, which lost 3 bases and 6 bases, there was a span of 9 bases. Here the CDR3 reads CASSFPGAEQYF. CDR3 DNA: TGTGCCAGCAGTTTTCCTGGGGCCGAGCAGTACTTC.

The V call is TRBV11-3, the J call TRBJ2-1; 7 bases fit TRBD1. V shed 4 bases, J shed 5 bases, and the junction held 5 bases outside the gene matches. CDR1 and CDR2 from the germline V gene are SGHNT and YENEEA. The CDR3 sequence is 14 residues long. The CDR3 DNA reads as TGTGCCAGCAGCTCTGACGGGACAGACAATGAGCAGTTCTTC. Protein: CASSSDGTDNEQFF.

This clonotype was recorded at least ten times. The J gene is TRBJ2-2, the V gene TRBV7-9, with 8 bases identical to TRBD2. Germline CDR1 SEHNR, CDR2 FQNEAQ (reference sequence). Losses at the gene ends were 2 bases for V and 2 bases for J; bases not matched to a gene: 4. The CDR3 totals 16 residues. The CDR3 DNA reads TGTGCCAGCAGCTTATCCGCGGGAGGAAACACCGGGGAGCTGTTTTTT. The encoded protein is CASSLSAGGNTGELFF.

In this sample, this clonotype turned up a few times. The genes are TRBV28 and TRBJ1-6, with D possibly matching TRBD1 (5 bases). Germline assignment: CDR1 MDHEN and CDR2 SYDVKM. Trimming pared 6 bases from V and 0 bases from J, leaving 18 bases between. There are 18 residues in the CDR3. This chain's CDR3 is CASRGRDIPSSYNSPLHF. The CDR3 bases are TGTGCCAGCAGAGGCAGGGATATACCGAGCTCCTATAATTCACCCCTCCACTTT.

Worth noting for this clonotype: One end of the junction fails to match germline, which may point to a read error. This chain connects TRBV4-3 to TRBJ2-3; TRBD2 might be the D (5 bases). Looked up from germline, CDR1 is LGHNA and CDR2 is YSLEER. The CDR3 has 15 amino acids. CDR3 residues: CASSQERASTDKQYF. DNA of the CDR3: TGCGCCAGCAGCCAAGAGAGGGCAAGCACAGATAAGCAGTATTTT.

The chain recombines TRBV11-2 with TRBJ1-4; D is unresolved. Looked up from germline, CDR1 is SGHAT and CDR2 is FQNNGV. Trimming removed 8 bases from V and 4 bases from J, with 8 bases in between. This CDR3 comprises 12 residues. CDR3 sequence reads: CASRGINEKLFF. The CDR3 DNA is TGTGCCAGCCGCGGGATTAATGAAAAACTGTTTTTT.

The chain is built from TRBV4-3 and TRBJ1-3, with 7 bases aligning to TRBD1. The CDR3 runs to 16 residues. Germline-derived CDR1 and CDR2 are LGHNA and YSLEER. The junction had 8 bases not matched to a gene; V was cut back by 3 bases and J by 3 bases. The CDR3 loop reads CASSQGRGQGGNTIYF. DNA for the CDR3: TGCGCCAGCAGCCAGGGGAGGGGGCAGGGTGGAAACACCATATATTTT.

The V gene is TRBV15, the J gene TRBJ1-6; TRBD1 is a possible D gene (6 bases). V dropped 5 bases and J dropped 12 bases, with 11 bases sitting between them. The CDR3 is 12 amino acids. Germline V gene sequence: CDR1 LNHNV, CDR2 YYDKDF (reference sequence). CDR3 residues: CATSAQGGPLHF. The CDR3 bases are TGTGCCACCAGCGCACAGGGTGGACCCCTCCACTTT.

This clonotype was counted between two and nine times. The gene calls are TRBV7-9 and TRBJ2-3; the match to TRBD2 covers 9 bases. The CDR3 contains 16 residues. Germline CDR1 SEHNR, CDR2 FQNEAQ (reference sequence). The V and J ends lost 5 bases and 5 bases, in that order; junction bases with no gene match: 11. Here the CDR3 DNA reads TGTGCCAGCAGCCACCTGCAAGCGGGGGGCTTAGATACGCAGTATTTT. Protein product: CASSHLQAGGLDTQYF.

The rearrangement joins TRBV9 to TRBJ1-5; D not resolved. The CDR3 spans 15 residues. Trimming pared 0 bases from V and 6 bases from J, leaving 13 bases between. Per the germline V gene, CDR1 is SGDLS and CDR2 is YYNGEE. CDR3 nucleotides: TGTGCCAGCAGCGTAGGGGCCGGGGAAACTCAGCCCCAGCATTTT. As protein: CASSVGAGETQPQHF.

In its sample, this clonotype was seen many times. The V and J genes are TRBV12-3 or TRBV12-4 and TRBJ1-2; possible D gene TRBD1, 5 bases. This CDR3 has 13 amino acids. V was cut by 3 bases and J by 4 bases, with 9 bases left in between. The CDR3 sequence is CASSFRQIYGYTF. DNA of the CDR3: TGTGCCAGCAGTTTCCGACAGATCTATGGCTACACCTTC.

This clonotype was seen at least ten times. The chain uses TRBV12-3 or TRBV12-4 and TRBJ2-6; TRBD1 aligns across 7 bases. CDR3 length: 15 amino acids. The V segment lost 6 bases and the J segment 4 bases; nucleotides outside the gene matches: 6. CDR3 sequence: CASRLDRAGANVLTF. The CDR3 region has the DNA TGTGCCAGCAGGCTTGACAGGGCCGGGGCCAACGTCCTGACTTTC.

The CDR3 DNA reads as TGTGCCAGCAGTGCCCCCCCAGCGGAGAGCACAGATACGCAGTATTTT. This gives the protein CASSAPPAESTDTQYF. The chain carries TRBV9 and TRBJ2-3; maybe TRBD2 (5 bases). Trimming left V 5 bases short and J 0 bases short, with 16 bases between. Germline loops: CDR1 SGDLS, CDR2 YYNGEE. The length of the CDR3 is 16 residues.

A remark on this clonotype: Its ends do not fully match the called genes, so a read error is possible. This chain uses TRBV7-9 with TRBJ2-3, with D unclear. This CDR3 comprises 15 residues. Germline V CDR1 and CDR2: SEHNR, FQNEAQ (reference sequence). As DNA, the CDR3 is TGTGCCAGCAGCATAGTTTTAGGTGCTGAAGATACGCAGTGTTTT. This sequence encodes CASSIVLGAEDTQCF.

This clonotype has a handful of counts. The chain recombines TRBV7-9 with TRBJ2-7; 9 nucleotides match TRBD1. The ends lost 4 bases at V and 7 bases at J; junction bases unmatched: 8. Germline assignment: CDR1 SEHNR and CDR2 FQNEAQ (reference sequence). This CDR3 has 14 amino acids. CDR3 sequence (DNA): TGTGCCAGCAGCTCCGGGACAGGGAGAAGTGAGCAGTACTTC. It codes for CASSSGTGRSEQYF.

This clonotype was counted a few times. The rearrangement joins TRBV11-2 to TRBJ1-5; D gene uncertain. Per germline, CDR1 SGHAT and CDR2 FQNNGV. The germline V and J ends were trimmed by 2 bases and 4 bases, with 6 bases remaining between them. The CDR3 runs 13 residues. The CDR3 coding sequence is TGTGCCAGCAGCTTAATTGTAAATCAGCCCCAGCATTTT. It yields the protein CASSLIVNQPQHF.

There are a few counts of this clonotype. The V gene is TRBV14, the J gene TRBJ1-2; D unclear. Deletions cut 0 bases from V and 5 bases from J, with 16 bases between. This CDR3 is 16 amino acids long. The germline V gene encodes CDR1 SGHDN and CDR2 FVKESK. The CDR3 coding sequence is TGTGCCAGCAGCCAAGAGGACGTGCCCTCCTTTTATGGCTACACCTTC. Translation gives CASSQEDVPSFYGYTF.

This clonotype was observed many times. This chain links TRBV12-3 or TRBV12-4 with TRBJ1-1, with 10 bases matching TRBD1. CDR3 size: 14 residues. V gave up 6 bases and J gave up 3 bases; unmatched junction bases: 4. The CDR3 loop reads CASRQGQGHTEAFF. The CDR3 coding sequence is TGTGCCAGCAGACAGGGACAGGGGCACACTGAAGCTTTCTTT.

As DNA, the CDR3 is TGCAGTGCCGGGACTTCGAGTATTTACACTAGCACAGATACGCAGTATTTT. Translation: CSAGTSSIYTSTDTQYF. This chain connects TRBV20-1 to TRBJ2-3; D is possibly TRBD2 (6 bases). Deletions cut 6 bases from V and 0 bases from J, with 22 bases between. Germline V lookup: CDR1 DFQATT, CDR2 SNEGSKA (reference sequence). The CDR3 is made up of 17 amino acids.

The chain recombines TRBV4-3 with TRBJ2-7; no reliable D call. This CDR3 has 16 amino acids. Germline loops: CDR1 LGHNA, CDR2 YSLEER. Trimming stripped 0 bases from V and 5 bases from J, with 17 bases between. CDR3 DNA: TGCGCCAGCAGCCAAGATGCCAGCCCCCAAACCCACGAGCAGTACTTC. The encoded protein is CASSQDASPQTHEQYF.

CDR3 loop: CATSQGETGELFF. The DNA of the CDR3 is TGTGCCACATCCCAGGGGGAGACCGGGGAGCTGTTTTTT. This chain uses TRBV6-6 with TRBJ2-2, with TRBD1 matching over 7 bases. CDR1 is MNHNY, CDR2 SVGAGI, per germline (reference sequence). With 10 bases clipped from V and 5 bases from J, the junction kept 7 bases outside the gene matches. This CDR3 has 13 amino acids.

The V and J genes are TRBV20-1 and TRBJ1-2; D unresolved. V lost 1 base and J 4 bases, leaving 10 bases between the germline ends. The CDR3 loop spans 13 amino acids. The V gene's germline CDR1 is DFQATT and CDR2 SNEGSKA (reference sequence). CDR3 nucleotides: TGCAGTGCTAGAGTGCCCTCGGGCTATGGCTACACCTTC. It is translated as CSARVPSGYGYTF.

This clonotype was picked up many times. The chain employs TRBV6-2 or TRBV6-3 and TRBJ1-5, with 7 bases that match TRBD1. Germline loops: CDR1 MNHEY, CDR2 SVGEGT. Trimming at V came to 7 bases and at J to 6 bases, leaving 12 bases not matched to a gene. This CDR3 is 15 amino acids long. CDR3 in amino acids: CASTPAYRGAQPQHF. The CDR3 nucleotides are TGTGCCAGCACCCCAGCCTACAGGGGCGCTCAGCCCCAGCATTTT.

This clonotype was detected only a few times. V gene TRBV20-1 combines with J gene TRBJ2-7; a weak D match, TRBD1 (6 bases). The ends were cut back, 4 bases at V and 3 bases at J, with 22 bases in the middle. This CDR3 contains 16 residues. Looked up from germline, CDR1 is DFQATT and CDR2 is SNEGSKA (reference sequence). CDR3 loop: CSAKISIDRTYYEQYF. The CDR3 DNA is TGCAGTGCTAAAATATCGATTGACAGGACCTACTACGAGCAGTACTTC.

The CDR3 spells CASSSALYGPSDNYGGYTF. CDR3 coding DNA: TGTGCCAGCAGCTCAGCGCTGTATGGACCGTCTGATAACTACGGTGGCTACACCTTC. The V and J genes are TRBV7-2 and TRBJ1-2; D gene uncertain. The CDR3 runs to 19 residues. In germline, CDR1 is SGHTA, CDR2 FQGNSA. The V end lost 4 bases, the J end lost 7 bases, and 31 bases lay between the germline ends.

Many counts were recorded for this clonotype. V gene TRBV12-3 or TRBV12-4 combines with J gene TRBJ2-3; 8 nucleotides agree with TRBD2. The CDR3 runs 16 residues. The junction had 12 bases not matched to a gene; V was cut back by 5 bases and J by 5 bases. CDR3 in amino acids: CASSHSLAGVQDTQYF. CDR3 bases: TGTGCCAGCAGTCATTCTCTAGCGGGCGTCCAAGATACGCAGTATTTT.